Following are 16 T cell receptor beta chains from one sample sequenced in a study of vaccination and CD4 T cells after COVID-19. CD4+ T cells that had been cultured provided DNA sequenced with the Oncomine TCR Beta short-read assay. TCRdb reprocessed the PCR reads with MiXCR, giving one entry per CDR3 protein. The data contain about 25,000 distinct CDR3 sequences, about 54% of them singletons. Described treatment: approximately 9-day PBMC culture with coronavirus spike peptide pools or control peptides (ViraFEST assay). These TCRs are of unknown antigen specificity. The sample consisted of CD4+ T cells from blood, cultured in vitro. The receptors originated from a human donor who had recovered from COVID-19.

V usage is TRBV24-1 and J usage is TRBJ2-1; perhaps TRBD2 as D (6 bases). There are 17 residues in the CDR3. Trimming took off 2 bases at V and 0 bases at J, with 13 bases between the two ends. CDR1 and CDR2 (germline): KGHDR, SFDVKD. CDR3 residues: CATSDSRTTISYNEQFF. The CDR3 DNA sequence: TGTGCCACCAGTGATTCAAGGACTACCATCTCCTACAATGAGCAGTTCTTC.

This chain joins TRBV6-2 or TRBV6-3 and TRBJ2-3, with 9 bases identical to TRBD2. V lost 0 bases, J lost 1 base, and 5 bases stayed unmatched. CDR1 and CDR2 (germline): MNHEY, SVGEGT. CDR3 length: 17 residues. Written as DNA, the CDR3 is TGTGCCAGCAGTTACTCGTTGCGGGAGGGGCGCACAGATACGCAGTATTTT. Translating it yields CASSYSLREGRTDTQYF.

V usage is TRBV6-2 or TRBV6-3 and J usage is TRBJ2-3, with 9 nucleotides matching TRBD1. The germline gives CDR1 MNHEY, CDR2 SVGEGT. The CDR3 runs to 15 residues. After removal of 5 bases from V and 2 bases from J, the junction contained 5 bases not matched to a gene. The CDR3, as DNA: TGTGCCAGCAGTCCTTGGACAGGGGCCACAGATACGCAGTATTTT. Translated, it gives CASSPWTGATDTQYF.

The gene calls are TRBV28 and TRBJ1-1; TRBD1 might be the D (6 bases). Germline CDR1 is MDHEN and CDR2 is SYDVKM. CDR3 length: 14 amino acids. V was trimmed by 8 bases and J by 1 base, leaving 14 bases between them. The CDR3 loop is CASLGAGGNTEAFF. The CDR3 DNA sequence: TGTGCCAGCTTGGGGGCAGGCGGGAACACTGAAGCTTTCTTT.

The DNA of the CDR3 is TGTGCCAGCACCCAGGGCTACGAGCAGTACTTC. Protein: CASTQGYEQYF. The chain uses TRBV6-1 and TRBJ2-7; tentatively, D is TRBD1 (5 bases). The length of the CDR3 is 11 residues. Trimming removed 7 bases at V and 3 bases at J, with 7 bases between. Germline V CDR1 and CDR2: MNHNS, SASEGT.

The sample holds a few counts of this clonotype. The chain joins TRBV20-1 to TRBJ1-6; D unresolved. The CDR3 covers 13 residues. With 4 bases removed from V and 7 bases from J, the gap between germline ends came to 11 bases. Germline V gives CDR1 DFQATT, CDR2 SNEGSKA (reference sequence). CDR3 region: CSANGDLNSPLHF. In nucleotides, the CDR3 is TGCAGTGCTAATGGCGATCTAAATTCACCCCTCCACTTT.

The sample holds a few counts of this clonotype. The CDR3 region has the DNA TGTGCCAGCTCACCACCGATCGGACAGGGGAACGGGGAGCTGTTTTTT. Translation: CASSPPIGQGNGELFF. This rearrangement joins TRBV18 to TRBJ2-2; 9 nucleotides align to TRBD1. V lost 0 bases and J lost 7; bases outside the gene matches: 6. The germline gives CDR1 KGHSH, CDR2 LQKENI. This CDR3 is built from 16 residues.

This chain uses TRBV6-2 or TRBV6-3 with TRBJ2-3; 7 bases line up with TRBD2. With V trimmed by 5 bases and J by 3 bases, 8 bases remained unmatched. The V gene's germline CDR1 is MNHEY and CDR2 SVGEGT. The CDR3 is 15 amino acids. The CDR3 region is CASSTGERGTDTQYF. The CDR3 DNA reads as TGTGCCAGCAGTACCGGCGAGCGGGGAACAGATACGCAGTATTTT.

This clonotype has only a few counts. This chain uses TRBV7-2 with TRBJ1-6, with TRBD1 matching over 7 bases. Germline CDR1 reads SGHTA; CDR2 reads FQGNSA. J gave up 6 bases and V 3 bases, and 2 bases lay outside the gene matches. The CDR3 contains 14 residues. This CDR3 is CASSLTGSNSPLHF. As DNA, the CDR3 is TGTGCCAGCAGCTTGACAGGGTCTAATTCACCCCTCCACTTT.

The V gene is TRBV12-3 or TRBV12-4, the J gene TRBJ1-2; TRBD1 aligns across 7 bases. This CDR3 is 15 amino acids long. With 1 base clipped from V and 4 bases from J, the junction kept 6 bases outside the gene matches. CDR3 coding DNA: TGTGCCAGCAGTTTAGGGGACAGTACCGTCTATGGCTACACCTTC. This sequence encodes CASSLGDSTVYGYTF.

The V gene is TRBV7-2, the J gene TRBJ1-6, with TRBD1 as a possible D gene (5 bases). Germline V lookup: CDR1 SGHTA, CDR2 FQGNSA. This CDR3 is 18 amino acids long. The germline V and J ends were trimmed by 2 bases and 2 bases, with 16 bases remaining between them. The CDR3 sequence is CASSLQSSGGTYNSPLHF. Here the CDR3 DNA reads TGTGCCAGCAGCTTACAATCCTCTGGGGGAACCTATAATTCACCCCTCCACTTT.

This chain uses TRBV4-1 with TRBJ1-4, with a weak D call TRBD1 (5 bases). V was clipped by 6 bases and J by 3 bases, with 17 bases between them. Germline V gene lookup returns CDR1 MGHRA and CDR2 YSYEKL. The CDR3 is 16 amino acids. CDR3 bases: TGCGCCAGCAGGAGACCGGGTCTGGGACCTAATGAAAAACTGTTTTTT. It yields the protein CASRRPGLGPNEKLFF.

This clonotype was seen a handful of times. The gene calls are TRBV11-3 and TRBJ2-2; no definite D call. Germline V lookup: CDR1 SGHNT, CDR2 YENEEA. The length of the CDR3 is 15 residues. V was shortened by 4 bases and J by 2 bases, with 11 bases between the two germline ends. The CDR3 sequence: CASSSARANTGELFF. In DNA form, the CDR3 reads TGTGCCAGCAGCTCCGCCCGGGCCAACACCGGGGAGCTGTTTTTT. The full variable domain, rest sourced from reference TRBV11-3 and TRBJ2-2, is EAGVVQSPRYKIIEKKQPVAFWCNPISGHNTLYWYLQNLGQGPELLIRYENEEAVDDSQLPKDRFSAERLKGVDSTLKIQPAELGDSAVYLCASSSARANTGELFFGEGSRLTVL.

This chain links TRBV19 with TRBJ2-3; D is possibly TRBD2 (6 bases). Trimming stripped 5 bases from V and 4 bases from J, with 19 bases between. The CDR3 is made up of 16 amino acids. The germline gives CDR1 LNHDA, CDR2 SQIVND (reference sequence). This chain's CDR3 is CASSLYRLGGADTQYF. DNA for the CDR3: TGTGCCAGTAGTCTATACCGACTAGGAGGAGCAGATACGCAGTATTTT.

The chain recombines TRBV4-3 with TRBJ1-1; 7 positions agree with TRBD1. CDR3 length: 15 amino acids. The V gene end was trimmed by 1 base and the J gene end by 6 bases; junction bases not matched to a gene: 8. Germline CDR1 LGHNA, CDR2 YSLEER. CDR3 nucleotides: TGCGCCAGCAGCCAAGGAGACAGGGTACGACCTGAAGCTTTCTTT. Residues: CASSQGDRVRPEAFF.

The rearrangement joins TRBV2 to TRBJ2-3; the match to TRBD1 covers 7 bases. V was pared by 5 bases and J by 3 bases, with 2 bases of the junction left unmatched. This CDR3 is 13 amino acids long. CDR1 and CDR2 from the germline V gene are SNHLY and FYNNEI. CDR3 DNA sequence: TGTGCCAGCAGTCGACAGGGTACAGATACGCAGTATTTT. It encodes CASSRQGTDTQYF.